Presented here are 4 T cell receptor beta chains from one specimen sequenced in a study of blood T cell repertoires in COVID-19. This table comes from immunoSEQ multiplex PCR, and its TCRdb copy is limited to in-frame clones, with some not included. Of roughly 130,000 clones listed, roughly four fifths are singletons. Sequenced: peripheral blood. Receptor source: a woman in her forties or fifties with acute or convalescent COVID-19.

The chain carries TRBV9 and TRBJ2-3; 7 bases are shared with TRBD2. This CDR3 has 16 residues. Germline CDR1 reads SGDLS; CDR2 reads YYNGEE. V lost 2 bases, J lost 7 bases, and 13 bases stayed unmatched. The CDR3 region is CASSVPYDGLENTQYF. Here the CDR3 DNA reads TGTGCCAGCAGCGTCCCGTACGACGGACTAGAAAATACGCAGTATTTT.

The count of this clone is one. V is TRBV19 and J is TRBJ1-3; D ambiguous. Germline lookup yields CDR1 LNHDA and CDR2 SQIVND (reference sequence). Trimming took 4 bases from V and 0 from J, leaving 10 bases between them. There are 15 residues in the CDR3. In DNA form, the CDR3 reads TGTGCCAGTAGTACCCAGGCCGTCTCTGGAAACACCATATATTTT. Translation: CASSTQAVSGNTIYF.

This clone was seen once. This sequence joins TRBV29-1 and TRBJ1-2; D uncertain. V lost 2 bases to trimming and J lost 8 bases, with 15 bases between them. CDR3 length: 13 residues. CDR1 is SQVTM, CDR2 ANQGSEA, per germline. CDR3 coding DNA: TGCAGCGTTGAACCGGGAATTAGTAGGGGCTACACCTTC. Encoded protein: CSVEPGISRGYTF.

The rearrangement uses TRBV2 and TRBJ1-1; D perhaps matches TRBD1 (5 bases). CDR1 and CDR2 (germline): SNHLY, FYNNEI. V was cut by 7 bases and J by 3 bases, with 12 bases left in between. This CDR3 has 13 residues. The CDR3 region has the DNA TGTGCCAGCACAGGGTTCCAGGACACTGAAGCTTTCTTT. Its protein product is CASTGFQDTEAFF.